A few counts support the clone carrying this TCR beta chain. This sample stems from a study of blood T cell repertoires in COVID-19. At the level of the study: Researchers got acute and convalescent COVID-19 samples from the United States, Italy and Spain.

This CDR3 comprises 16 residues. The germline gives CDR1 SGHNT, CDR2 YYREEE (reference sequence). The V and J ends lost 1 base and 4 bases respectively, with 15 bases between them. The assay was immunoSEQ multiplex PCR, and TCRdb's table has in-frame clones only and misses some. The data show 40,000 to 50,000 clones, over 80% seen once. The receptor was isolated from a man aged 50 or older with active COVID-19. The rearrangement links TRBV5-4 to TRBJ1-3; maybe TRBD1 (6 bases). The material sequenced was peripheral blood. CDR3 in DNA: TGTGCCAGCAGCTTGATGACAGGAAGCATAGGAAACACCATATATTTT. It specifies CASSLMTGSIGNTIYF.